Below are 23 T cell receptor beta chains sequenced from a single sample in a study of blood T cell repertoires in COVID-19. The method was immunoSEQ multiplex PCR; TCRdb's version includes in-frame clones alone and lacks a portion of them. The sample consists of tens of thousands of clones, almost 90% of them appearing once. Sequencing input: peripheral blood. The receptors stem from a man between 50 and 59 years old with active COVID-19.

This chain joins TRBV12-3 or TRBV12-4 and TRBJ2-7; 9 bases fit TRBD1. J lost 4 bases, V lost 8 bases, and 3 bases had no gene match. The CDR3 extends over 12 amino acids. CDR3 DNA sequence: TGTGCCAGCCGGACAGGGGTATACGAGCAGTACTTC. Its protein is CASRTGVYEQYF.

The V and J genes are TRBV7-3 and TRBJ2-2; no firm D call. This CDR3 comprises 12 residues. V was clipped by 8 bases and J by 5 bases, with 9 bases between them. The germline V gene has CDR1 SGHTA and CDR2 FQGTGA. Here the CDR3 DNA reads TGTGCCAGCGGCCGAACGACCGGGGAGCTGTTTTTT. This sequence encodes CASGRTTGELFF.

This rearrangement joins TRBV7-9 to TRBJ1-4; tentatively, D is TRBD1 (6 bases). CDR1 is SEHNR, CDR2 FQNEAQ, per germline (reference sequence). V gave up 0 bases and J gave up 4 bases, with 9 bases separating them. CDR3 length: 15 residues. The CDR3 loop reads CASSLAAGDNEKLFF. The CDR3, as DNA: TGTGCCAGCAGCTTAGCGGCAGGGGATAATGAAAAACTGTTTTTT.

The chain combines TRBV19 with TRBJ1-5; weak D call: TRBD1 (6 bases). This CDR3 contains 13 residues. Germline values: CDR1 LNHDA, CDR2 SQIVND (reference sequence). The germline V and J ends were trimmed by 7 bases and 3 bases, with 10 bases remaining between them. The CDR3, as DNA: TGTGCCAGTAACGGACAGTACAATCAGCCCCAGCATTTT. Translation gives CASNGQYNQPQHF.

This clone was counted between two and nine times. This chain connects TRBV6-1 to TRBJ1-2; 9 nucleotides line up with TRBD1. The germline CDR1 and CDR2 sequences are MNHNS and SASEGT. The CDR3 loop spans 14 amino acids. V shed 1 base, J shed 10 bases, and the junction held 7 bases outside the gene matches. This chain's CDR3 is CASSEGGTGHPYTF. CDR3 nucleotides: TGTGCCAGCAGTGAAGGAGGGACAGGGCACCCCTACACCTTC.

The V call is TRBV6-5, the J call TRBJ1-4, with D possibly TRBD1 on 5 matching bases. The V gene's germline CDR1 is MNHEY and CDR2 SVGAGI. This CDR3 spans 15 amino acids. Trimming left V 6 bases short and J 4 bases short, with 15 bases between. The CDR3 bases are TGTGCCAGCAGATTTTCCCGACAGCATAATGAAAAACTGTTTTTT. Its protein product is CASRFSRQHNEKLFF.

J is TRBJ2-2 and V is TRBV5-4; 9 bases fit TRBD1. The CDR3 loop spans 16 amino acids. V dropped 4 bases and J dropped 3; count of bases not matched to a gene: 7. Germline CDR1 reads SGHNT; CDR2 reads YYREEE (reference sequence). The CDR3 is CASSPGTGRHTGELFF. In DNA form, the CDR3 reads TGTGCCAGCAGCCCCGGGACAGGGAGACACACCGGGGAGCTGTTTTTT.

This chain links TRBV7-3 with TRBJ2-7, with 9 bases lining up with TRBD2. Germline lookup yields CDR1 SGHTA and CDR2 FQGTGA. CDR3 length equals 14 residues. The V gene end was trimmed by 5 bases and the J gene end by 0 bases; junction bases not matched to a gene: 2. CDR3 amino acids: CASSVAGASYEQYF. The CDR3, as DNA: TGTGCCAGCAGCGTAGCGGGGGCCTCCTACGAGCAGTACTTC.

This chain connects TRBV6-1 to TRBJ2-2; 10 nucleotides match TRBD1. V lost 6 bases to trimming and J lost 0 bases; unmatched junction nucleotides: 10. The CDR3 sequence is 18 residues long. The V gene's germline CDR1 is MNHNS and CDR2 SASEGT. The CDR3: CASSEPGGQGTNTGELFF. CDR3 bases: TGTGCCAGCAGCGAACCCGGGGGACAGGGGACGAACACCGGGGAGCTGTTTTTT.

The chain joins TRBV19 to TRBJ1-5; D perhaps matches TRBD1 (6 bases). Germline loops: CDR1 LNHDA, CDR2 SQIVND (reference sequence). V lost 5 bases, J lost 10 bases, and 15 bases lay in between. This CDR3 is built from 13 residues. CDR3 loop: CASSWQGSHPQHF. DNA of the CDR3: TGTGCCAGTAGTTGGCAGGGGTCGCATCCCCAGCATTTT. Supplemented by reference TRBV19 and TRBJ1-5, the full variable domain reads DGGITQSPKYLFRKEGQNVTLSCEQNLNHDAMYWYRQDPGQGLRLIYYSQIVNDFQKGDIAEGYSVSREKKESFPLTVTSAQKNPTAFYLCASSWQGSHPQHFGDGTRLSIL.

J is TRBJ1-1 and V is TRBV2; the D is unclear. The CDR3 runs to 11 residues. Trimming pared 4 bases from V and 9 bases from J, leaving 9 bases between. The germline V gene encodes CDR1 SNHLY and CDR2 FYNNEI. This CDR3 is CASSAEVKAFF. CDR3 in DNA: TGTGCCAGCAGTGCGGAGGTAAAAGCTTTCTTT.

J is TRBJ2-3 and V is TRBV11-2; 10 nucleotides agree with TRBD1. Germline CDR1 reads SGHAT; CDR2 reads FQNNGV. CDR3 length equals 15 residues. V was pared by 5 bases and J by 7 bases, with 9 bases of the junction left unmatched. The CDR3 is CASSRPGQGLNTQYF. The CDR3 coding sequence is TGTGCCAGCAGCCGACCGGGACAGGGGCTAAATACGCAGTATTTT.

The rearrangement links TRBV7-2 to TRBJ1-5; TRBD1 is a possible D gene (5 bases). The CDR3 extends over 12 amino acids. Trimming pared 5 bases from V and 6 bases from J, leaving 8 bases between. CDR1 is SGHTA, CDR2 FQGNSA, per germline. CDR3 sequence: CASSPRGQPQHF. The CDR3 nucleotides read TGTGCCAGCAGCCCAAGGGGTCAGCCCCAGCATTTT.

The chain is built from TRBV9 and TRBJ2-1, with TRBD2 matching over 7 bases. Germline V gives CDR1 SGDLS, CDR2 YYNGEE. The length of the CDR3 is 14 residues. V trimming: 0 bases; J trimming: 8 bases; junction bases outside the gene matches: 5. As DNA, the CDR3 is TGTGCCAGCAGCGTAGAACTAGCGTTCGATGAGCAGTTCTTC. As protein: CASSVELAFDEQFF.

CDR3 coding DNA: TGTGCCAGCAGCTTAGTACTGCACGACTACACCTTC. Amino acid sequence: CASSLVLHDYTF. The genes are TRBV7-9 and TRBJ1-2; D unclear. This CDR3 is built from 12 residues. Trimming removed 1 base at V and 10 bases at J, with 10 bases between. Germline V gene sequence: CDR1 SEHNR, CDR2 FQNEAQ (reference sequence).

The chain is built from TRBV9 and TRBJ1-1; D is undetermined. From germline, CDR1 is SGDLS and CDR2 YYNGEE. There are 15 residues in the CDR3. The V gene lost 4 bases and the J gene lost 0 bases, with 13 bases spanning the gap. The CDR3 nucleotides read TGTGCCAGCAGCCCTCGGGAGGTTATGAACACTGAAGCTTTCTTT. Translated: CASSPREVMNTEAFF.

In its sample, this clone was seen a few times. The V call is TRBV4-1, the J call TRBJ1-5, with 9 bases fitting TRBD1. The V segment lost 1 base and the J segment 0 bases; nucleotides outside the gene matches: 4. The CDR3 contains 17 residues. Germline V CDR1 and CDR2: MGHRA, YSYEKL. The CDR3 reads CASSQVTGGNSNQPQHF. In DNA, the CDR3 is TGCGCCAGCAGCCAAGTCACAGGGGGCAATAGCAATCAGCCCCAGCATTTT.

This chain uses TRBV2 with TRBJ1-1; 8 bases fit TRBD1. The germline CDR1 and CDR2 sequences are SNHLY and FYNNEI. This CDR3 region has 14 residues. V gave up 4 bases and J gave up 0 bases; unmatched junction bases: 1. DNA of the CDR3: TGTGCCAGCAGTGGACAGGGGTTGAACACTGAAGCTTTCTTT. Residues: CASSGQGLNTEAFF.

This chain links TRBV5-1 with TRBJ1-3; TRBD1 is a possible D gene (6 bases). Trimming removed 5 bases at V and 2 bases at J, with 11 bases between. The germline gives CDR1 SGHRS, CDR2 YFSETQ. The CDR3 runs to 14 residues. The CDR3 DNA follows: TGCGCCAGCAGTAGCGACAGGCCTGGAAACACCATATATTTT. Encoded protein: CASSSDRPGNTIYF.

The CDR3, as DNA: TGTGCCAGCAGCGAAACCAGGGGAGGCTACACCTTC. Translating gives CASSETRGGYTF. The gene calls are TRBV9 and TRBJ1-2; D may be TRBD1 (6 bases). V lost 3 bases, J lost 8 bases, and 11 bases lay in between. The CDR3 is made up of 12 amino acids. The germline V gene encodes CDR1 SGDLS and CDR2 YYNGEE.

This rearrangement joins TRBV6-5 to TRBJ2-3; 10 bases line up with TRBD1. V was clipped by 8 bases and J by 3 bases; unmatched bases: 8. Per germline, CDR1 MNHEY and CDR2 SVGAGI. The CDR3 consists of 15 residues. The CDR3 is CASPDRGRLTDTQYF. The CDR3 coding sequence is TGTGCCAGCCCGGACAGGGGGAGGTTGACAGATACGCAGTATTTT.

The CDR3 bases are TGCGCCAGCAGCTCCTCTGGGACACAACAAACGGGCTACACCTTC. Translating it yields CASSSSGTQQTGYTF. The chain links TRBV5-1 to TRBJ1-2; possibly TRBD1 for D (6 bases). V dropped 3 bases and J dropped 8 bases, with 20 bases sitting between them. The CDR3 contains 15 residues. Germline V lookup: CDR1 SGHRS, CDR2 YFSETQ.

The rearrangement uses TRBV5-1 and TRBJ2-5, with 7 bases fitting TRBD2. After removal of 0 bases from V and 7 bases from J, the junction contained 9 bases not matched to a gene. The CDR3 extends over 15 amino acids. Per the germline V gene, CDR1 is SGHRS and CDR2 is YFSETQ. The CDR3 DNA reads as TGCGCCAGCAGCTTGGGTCTAGCGGCTGGAGGGACCCAGTACTTC. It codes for CASSLGLAAGGTQYF.